These 29 T cell receptor beta chains originate from one sample sequenced in a study of blood T cell repertoires in COVID-19. Here immunoSEQ multiplex PCR was the method, and the copy in TCRdb shows in-frame clones only, minus some. Altogether under 350,000 clones are present, about four fifths being singletons, with the ten largest covering around 10%. Sequences were obtained from peripheral blood. These receptor sequences come from a woman aged 45-59 years who had recovered from COVID-19.

Of note for this clone: The identical CDR3 is also encoded by other nucleotide sequences in the sample. The chain couples TRBV27 to TRBJ2-1, with 8 bases fitting TRBD2. Germline CDR1 and CDR2: MNHEY and SMNVEV (reference sequence). Trimming removed 4 bases from V and 4 bases from J; junction bases left unmatched: 3. This CDR3 is built from 14 residues. CDR3 coding DNA: TGTGCCAGCAGTTCGGGAGGGCCGTACAATGAGCAGTTCTTC. As protein: CASSSGGPYNEQFF.

This chain joins TRBV11-2 and TRBJ1-6, with a tentative D call TRBD1 (5 bases). Germline V gene lookup returns CDR1 SGHAT and CDR2 FQNNGV. This CDR3 has 13 amino acids. Trimming took off 7 bases at V and 4 bases at J, with 8 bases between the two ends. As DNA, the CDR3 is TGTGCCAGCAACCGGGGGTATAATTCACCCCTCCACTTT. It encodes CASNRGYNSPLHF.

V gene TRBV7-2 combines with J gene TRBJ2-3; tentative D call: TRBD1 (7 bases). This CDR3 is 16 amino acids long. Germline CDR1 SGHTA, CDR2 FQGNSA. V was cut by 5 bases and J by 1 base, with 16 bases left in between. DNA for the CDR3: TGTGCCAGCAGCCGTAATCAGGGGGGCCGCACAGATACGCAGTATTTT. Translation: CASSRNQGGRTDTQYF.

On this clone itself: Within the sample, other DNA sequences also encode this same CDR3. This chain connects TRBV7-2 to TRBJ2-7; TRBD2 matches at 8 bases. Unmatched junction bases numbered 6, after V lost 1 base and J lost 4 bases. From germline, CDR1 is SGHTA and CDR2 FQGNSA. The CDR3 consists of 15 residues. CDR3 DNA: TGTGCCAGCAGCTTAGTGGCGGGAGGTAGTTACGAGCAGTACTTC. Its protein product is CASSLVAGGSYEQYF.

The genes are TRBV4-3 and TRBJ1-2; D might be TRBD1 (6 bases). CDR1 LGHNA and CDR2 YSLEER come from the germline V gene. The V gene lost 1 base and the J gene lost 0 bases, with 15 bases spanning the gap. CDR3 length equals 17 residues. The DNA of the CDR3 is TGCGCCAGCAGCCAAGCCTGGGCCGGGACAACTAACTATGGCTACACCTTC. This sequence encodes CASSQAWAGTTNYGYTF.

This chain joins TRBV3-1 (or the pseudogene TRBV3-2) and TRBJ2-7, with 12 bases matching TRBD2. Germline assignment: CDR1 LGHDT and CDR2 YNNKEL (reference sequence). The CDR3 totals 16 residues. V lost 6 bases, J lost 3 bases, and 9 bases stayed unmatched. This CDR3 is CASSRQTSGGIYEQYF. CDR3 bases: TGTGCCAGCAGTCGACAGACTAGCGGGGGAATCTACGAGCAGTACTTC.

The rearrangement joins TRBV18 to TRBJ1-4, with a tentative D call TRBD1 (6 bases). The V gene lost 6 bases and the J gene lost 8 bases, with 19 bases spanning the gap. Germline-derived CDR1 and CDR2 are KGHSH and LQKENI. The CDR3 is made up of 15 amino acids. CDR3 sequence (DNA): TGTGCCAGCTCCATAAAGGGACAAAGACCGGAAAAACTGTTTTTT. Its protein is CASSIKGQRPEKLFF.

CDR3: CASSEPGQKGDEQFF. In DNA, the CDR3 is TGTGCCAGCAGTGAGCCGGGACAGAAGGGAGATGAGCAGTTCTTC. The rearrangement links TRBV6-1 to TRBJ2-1; 7 bases are a match to TRBD1. Germline V gene data show CDR1 as MNHNS and CDR2 as SASEGT. J was trimmed by 8 bases and V by 3 bases; bases with no gene match: 10. The CDR3 has 15 residues.

This chain connects TRBV28 to TRBJ1-1; 8 bases line up with TRBD1. Trimming removed 5 bases from V and 1 base from J; junction bases left unmatched: 6. Germline V gives CDR1 MDHEN, CDR2 SYDVKM. The CDR3 length is 15 residues. CDR3 protein: CASSPLGQGNTEAFF. In DNA form, the CDR3 reads TGTGCCAGCAGTCCCCTCGGACAGGGGAACACTGAAGCTTTCTTT. Full variable domain (remainder filled in from reference TRBV28 and TRBJ1-1): DVKVTQSSRYLVKRTGEKVFLECVQDMDHENMFWYRQDPGLGLRLIYFSYDVKMKEKGDIPEGYSVSREKKERFSLILESASTNQTSMYLCASSPLGQGNTEAFFGQGTRLTVV.

This sequence joins TRBV21-1 and TRBJ2-7; the listed D gene, TRBD1, was not tested against the DNA. TRBV21-1 is assigned pseudogene status. The CDR3 is 15 residues long. The CDR3 DNA sequence: TGTGCCTATACCCAAACAGGGCGGTACTCCTACGAGCAGTACTTC. Amino acid sequence: CAYTQTGRYSYEQYF.

This chain links TRBV7-9 with TRBJ2-7, with TRBD1 identical over 8 bases. The CDR3 has 15 residues. Germline CDR1 is SEHNR and CDR2 is FQNEAQ (reference sequence). With 5 bases clipped from V and 5 bases from J, the junction kept 11 bases outside the gene matches. This CDR3 is CASSAGRDRLHEQYF. The CDR3 coding sequence is TGTGCCAGCAGCGCAGGAAGGGACAGGTTGCACGAGCAGTACTTC.

CDR3 bases: TGTGCCAGCAGAGTGGACAGGGGTAGGAACACTGAAGCTTTCTTT. It translates to CASRVDRGRNTEAFF. The genes are TRBV28 and TRBJ1-1; 9 positions match TRBD1. The CDR3 length is 15 residues. Looked up from germline, CDR1 is MDHEN and CDR2 is SYDVKM. Trimming removed 6 bases from V and 1 base from J; junction bases left unmatched: 6. Looking up the rest from reference TRBV28 and TRBJ1-1 gives the full variable domain: DVKVTQSSRYLVKRTGEKVFLECVQDMDHENMFWYRQDPGLGLRLIYFSYDVKMKEKGDIPEGYSVSREKKERFSLILESASTNQTSMYLCASRVDRGRNTEAFFGQGTRLTVV.

The rearrangement joins TRBV19 to TRBJ1-5; D gene uncertain. CDR3 length equals 15 residues. CDR1 LNHDA and CDR2 SQIVND come from the germline V gene (reference sequence). The ends were cut back, 5 bases at V and 8 bases at J, with 19 bases in the middle. The CDR3 loop reads CASSPGNQVWEPQHF. CDR3 sequence (DNA): TGTGCCAGTAGTCCGGGTAATCAAGTTTGGGAGCCCCAGCATTTT. Together with reference TRBV19 and TRBJ1-5, the CDR3 gives the full variable domain: DGGITQSPKYLFRKEGQNVTLSCEQNLNHDAMYWYRQDPGQGLRLIYYSQIVNDFQKGDIAEGYSVSREKKESFPLTVTSAQKNPTAFYLCASSPGNQVWEPQHFGDGTRLSIL.

The chain carries TRBV2 and TRBJ1-1, with 9 bases matching TRBD1. The CDR3 is 17 amino acids. Germline loops: CDR1 SNHLY, CDR2 FYNNEI. J gave up 3 bases and V 5 bases, and 13 bases lay outside the gene matches. The CDR3 sequence: CASSPLGTGNWDTEAFF. In nucleotides, the CDR3 is TGTGCCAGCAGTCCCCTGGGGACAGGGAATTGGGACACTGAAGCTTTCTTT.

The V call is TRBV2, the J call TRBJ2-1; 12 bases fit TRBD2. Germline V gene lookup returns CDR1 SNHLY and CDR2 FYNNEI. The trim removed 6 bases at V and 0 bases at J, leaving 0 bases unmatched. CDR3 size: 15 residues. The CDR3 region is CASRGLAGSYNEQFF. CDR3 in DNA: TGTGCCAGCAGGGGACTAGCGGGCTCCTACAATGAGCAGTTCTTC.

The V gene is TRBV29-1, the J gene TRBJ1-1, with a tentative D call TRBD1 (6 bases). CDR3 length: 15 residues. The germline V gene encodes CDR1 SQVTM and CDR2 ANQGSEA. V dropped 6 bases and J dropped 7 bases, with 24 bases sitting between them. The CDR3 nucleotides are TGCAGCGTCGGGGCAGGCTCAGGGGCTAGCGGTGAAGCTTTCTTT. Its protein is CSVGAGSGASGEAFF.

This sequence joins TRBV28 and TRBJ1-2; 8 bases match TRBD1. CDR3 size: 14 residues. The germline gives CDR1 MDHEN, CDR2 SYDVKM. Losses at the gene ends were 5 bases for V and 8 bases for J; bases not matched to a gene: 10. The DNA of the CDR3 is TGTGCCAGCAGTCCCCCCGCCAGGGGGCAAGGCTACACCTTC. Translation: CASSPPARGQGYTF.

The rearrangement links TRBV9 to TRBJ2-7; 7 bases are shared with TRBD2. This CDR3 has 13 amino acids. Germline V gives CDR1 SGDLS, CDR2 YYNGEE. V lost 0 bases to trimming and J lost 11 bases; unmatched junction nucleotides: 8. As DNA, the CDR3 is TGTGCCAGCAGCGTAGTGTTTGGGGGGGAAAAGTACTTC. This gives the protein CASSVVFGGEKYF.

The chain recombines TRBV3-1 (or the pseudogene TRBV3-2) with TRBJ1-5; D is uncertain. CDR1 is LGHDT and CDR2 is YNNKEL in the germline V gene (reference sequence). V shed 0 bases and J shed 6 bases, with 6 bases lying between them. This CDR3 is 13 amino acids long. This CDR3 is CASSQDESQPQHF. CDR3 coding DNA: TGTGCCAGCAGCCAAGATGAGTCTCAGCCCCAGCATTTT.

This chain links TRBV27 with TRBJ2-4; D not resolved. Germline CDR1 reads MNHEY; CDR2 reads SMNVEV (reference sequence). There are 14 residues in the CDR3. V lost 5 bases and J lost 0, with 8 bases in between. The CDR3 nucleotides are TGTGCCAGCAGTCCACTCGTAGCCAAAAACATTCAGTACTTC. Amino acid sequence: CASSPLVAKNIQYF.

The chain carries TRBV7-8 and TRBJ1-6; TRBD1 matches 8 bases. The CDR3 length is 15 residues. The V and J ends lost 4 bases and 10 bases, in that order; junction bases with no gene match: 9. CDR1 SGHVS and CDR2 FQNEAQ come from the germline V gene. For the CDR3, the DNA is TGTGCCAGCAGCTCAGAGGACAGGGTTGGCTCACCCCTCCACTTT. Translating it yields CASSSEDRVGSPLHF.

This clone was recorded at least ten times. CDR3 DNA sequence: TGTGCCAGCAGTGTCCAACAGGGGGCAGATAATTCACCCCTCCACTTT. Its translation: CASSVQQGADNSPLHF. The chain couples TRBV6-1 to TRBJ1-6; TRBD1 matches 9 bases. The CDR3 has 16 residues. In germline, CDR1 is MNHNS, CDR2 SASEGT. After removal of 4 bases from V and 5 bases from J, the junction contained 6 bases not matched to a gene.

This chain links TRBV28 with TRBJ1-2; D ambiguous. V lost 8 bases to trimming and J lost 4 bases, with 8 bases between them. The V gene's germline CDR1 is MDHEN and CDR2 SYDVKM. The CDR3 spans 11 residues. CDR3 region: CASALGYGYTF. As DNA, the CDR3 is TGTGCCAGCGCTCTAGGCTATGGCTACACCTTC.

V and J are TRBV7-9 and TRBJ1-2; 10 bases line up with TRBD1. The V gene end was trimmed by 6 bases and the J gene end by 8 bases; junction bases not matched to a gene: 9. Germline V CDR1 and CDR2: SEHNR, FQNEAQ (reference sequence). This CDR3 is built from 14 residues. CDR3 DNA sequence: TGTGCCAGCAGTTCACCCGGGACAGGGGTCGGCTACACCTTC. Translated: CASSSPGTGVGYTF.

The V and J genes are TRBV11-2 and TRBJ2-5, with TRBD2 identical over 9 bases. There are 16 residues in the CDR3. J was trimmed by 2 bases and V by 2 bases; bases with no gene match: 6. Germline V lookup: CDR1 SGHAT, CDR2 FQNNGV. The CDR3 here is CASSLLAGAPQETQYF. The DNA for the CDR3 is TGTGCCAGCAGCTTATTAGCGGGAGCCCCGCAAGAGACCCAGTACTTC. Combining the CDR3 with reference TRBV11-2 and TRBJ2-5 gives the whole variable domain EAGVAQSPRYKIIEKRQSVAFWCNPISGHATLYWYQQILGQGPKLLIQFQNNGVVDDSQLPKDRFSAERLKGVDSTLKIQPAKLEDSAVYLCASSLLAGAPQETQYFGPGTRLLVL.

The rearrangement links TRBV11-2 to TRBJ1-3; tentatively, D is TRBD1 (6 bases). The ends were cut back, 5 bases at V and 0 bases at J, with 11 bases in the middle. CDR3 length: 15 residues. The germline V gene encodes CDR1 SGHAT and CDR2 FQNNGV. CDR3 bases: TGTGCCAGCAGCGCTGGACAGTTCTCTGGAAACACCATATATTTT. Its protein is CASSAGQFSGNTIYF.

This clone was seen only once. Other DNA sequences within the sample encode an identical CDR3. The V gene is TRBV12-3 or TRBV12-4, the J gene TRBJ2-7, with 7 bases lining up with TRBD1. The junction had 4 bases not matched to a gene; V was cut back by 5 bases and J by 3 bases. The length of the CDR3 is 13 residues. CDR3 nucleotide sequence: TGTGCCAGCAGTCTGGGACAGCGCTACGAGCAGTACTTC. This translates into CASSLGQRYEQYF.

The rearrangement uses TRBV2 and TRBJ2-2, with TRBD1 as a possible D gene (6 bases). CDR3 size: 15 residues. From germline, CDR1 is SNHLY and CDR2 FYNNEI. Trimming pared 5 bases from V and 2 bases from J, leaving 12 bases between. CDR3 amino acids: CASSPQGSNTGELFF. The CDR3 nucleotides read TGTGCCAGCAGTCCCCAGGGGTCCAACACCGGGGAGCTGTTTTTT.

The chain carries TRBV4-1 and TRBJ2-3; 13 nucleotides match TRBD2. The J segment lost 9 bases and the V segment lost 0 bases, leaving 9 bases of the junction unmatched. Germline V gives CDR1 MGHRA, CDR2 YSYEKL. This CDR3 is 17 amino acids long. The CDR3 bases are TGCGCCAGCAGCCAAGAGACTAGCGGGGGGCGGTTAGGCACGCAGTATTTT. This sequence encodes CASSQETSGGRLGTQYF.